One and the same sample provided the 30 T cell receptor beta chains below, sequenced in a study of T cells in narcolepsy. Some clones are missing from TCRdb's copy, which holds only in-frame ones; the method was immunoSEQ multiplex PCR. The sample holds 25,000 to 35,000 clones, 79% seen once. Sequenced: CD45RA- memory CD4+ T cells from PBMCs. Receptors were obtained from a human donor with narcolepsy.

The V and J genes are TRBV11-3 and TRBJ1-3; the D is unclear. Per germline, CDR1 SGHNT and CDR2 YENEEA. CDR3 length: 14 residues. Trimming pared 7 bases from V and 3 bases from J, leaving 13 bases between. Here the CDR3 reads CASNGRAGGNTIYF. CDR3 in DNA: TGTGCCAGCAATGGGCGCGCCGGTGGAAACACCATATATTTT.

The chain employs TRBV9 and TRBJ2-2, with TRBD2 matching 10 bases. Germline CDR1 SGDLS, CDR2 YYNGEE. This CDR3 region has 19 residues. V dropped 0 bases and J dropped 5; count of bases not matched to a gene: 13. CDR3 coding DNA: TGTGCCAGCAGCGTAGCATCTAGCGGGAGAGTTGGGGGAACCGGGGAGCTGTTTTTT. Protein: CASSVASSGRVGGTGELFF.

This chain links TRBV6-4 with TRBJ1-2; 11 positions agree with TRBD1. Trimming took 3 bases from V and 9 from J; bases not matched to a gene: 9. The CDR3 covers 15 residues. The germline gives CDR1 MRHNA, CDR2 SNTAGT. CDR3 sequence (DNA): TGTGCCAGCAGTGAGGAATCCGGGACAGGGGGACGCTACACCTTC. Protein sequence: CASSEESGTGGRYTF.

The chain recombines TRBV2 with TRBJ1-3, with D tentatively TRBD1 (5 bases). Germline V gene lookup returns CDR1 SNHLY and CDR2 FYNNEI. V lost 5 bases to trimming and J lost 4 bases, with 12 bases between them. This CDR3 comprises 14 residues. CDR3 in DNA: TGTGCCAGCAGTCCGGGGGTATCCGGAAACACCATATATTTT. It yields the protein CASSPGVSGNTIYF.

The genes are TRBV7-6 and TRBJ2-3; no clear D. The CDR3 loop spans 15 amino acids. Trimming left V 5 bases short and J 0 bases short, with 12 bases between. CDR1 and CDR2 from the germline V gene are SGHVS and FNYEAQ. The CDR3 protein is CASSPQTTSTDTQYF. CDR3 DNA sequence: TGTGCCAGCAGCCCGCAGACAACTAGCACAGATACGCAGTATTTT.

The chain carries TRBV7-7 and TRBJ2-1; TRBD1 might be the D (6 bases). CDR3 size: 13 residues. V lost 6 bases and J 6 bases, leaving 12 bases between the germline ends. The germline V gene encodes CDR1 SSHAT and CDR2 FNYEAQ (reference sequence). The CDR3 region has the DNA TGTGCCAGCAGTTCGACACAGGGCAATGAGCAGTTCTTC. It yields the protein CASSSTQGNEQFF.

The chain employs TRBV28 and TRBJ2-3; 9 bases are shared with TRBD2. V was clipped by 5 bases and J by 4 bases; unmatched bases: 1. Per germline, CDR1 MDHEN and CDR2 SYDVKM. This CDR3 is built from 13 residues. Here the CDR3 DNA reads TGTGCCAGCAGTGCGGGAGGGCCAGATACGCAGTATTTT. This encodes CASSAGGPDTQYF.

The CDR3, as DNA: TGTGCCAGCACCATAGGACTAGCGGGATCCTACGAGCAGTACTTC. Its translation is CASTIGLAGSYEQYF. The V and J genes are TRBV28 and TRBJ2-7, with TRBD2 matching over 12 bases. V lost 7 bases, J lost 1 base, and 5 bases stayed unmatched. From germline, CDR1 is MDHEN and CDR2 SYDVKM. The CDR3 consists of 15 residues. Full variable domain (outside the CDR3, taken from reference TRBV28 and TRBJ2-7): DVKVTQSSRYLVKRTGEKVFLECVQDMDHENMFWYRQDPGLGLRLIYFSYDVKMKEKGDIPEGYSVSREKKERFSLILESASTNQTSMYLCASTIGLAGSYEQYFGPGTRLTVT.

The gene calls are TRBV4-2 and TRBJ2-7; TRBD1 might be the D (5 bases). Trimming left V 1 base short and J 0 bases short, with 10 bases between. CDR1 is LGHNA, CDR2 YNFKEQ, per germline. The CDR3 length is 15 residues. The CDR3 here is CASSQAVGDSYEQYF. The CDR3 DNA follows: TGTGCCAGCAGCCAAGCAGTAGGGGACTCCTACGAGCAGTACTTC.

The V and J genes are TRBV7-2 and TRBJ1-1; 8 nucleotides agree with TRBD1. V dropped 0 bases and J dropped 4; count of bases not matched to a gene: 1. The CDR3 consists of 14 residues. Looked up from germline, CDR1 is SGHTA and CDR2 is FQGNSA. CDR3 DNA: TGTGCCAGCAGCTTAGCCAGGGGGCGCACTGAAGCTTTCTTT. Translation gives CASSLARGRTEAFF.

The chain links TRBV19 to TRBJ2-2, with D possibly TRBD1 on 6 matching bases. The CDR3 totals 15 residues. Germline V gives CDR1 LNHDA, CDR2 SQIVND (reference sequence). Trimming took off 9 bases at V and 2 bases at J, with 16 bases between the two ends. The CDR3 DNA sequence: TGTGCCAGCTCAATTACAGGGCTTAACACCGGGGAGCTGTTTTTT. Protein sequence: CASSITGLNTGELFF. The variable domain in full, completed from reference TRBV19 and TRBJ2-2, reads DGGITQSPKYLFRKEGQNVTLSCEQNLNHDAMYWYRQDPGQGLRLIYYSQIVNDFQKGDIAEGYSVSREKKESFPLTVTSAQKNPTAFYLCASSITGLNTGELFFGEGSRLTVL.

The chain uses TRBV20-1 and TRBJ2-4; D unresolved. Per germline, CDR1 DFQATT and CDR2 SNEGSKA (reference sequence). This CDR3 contains 11 residues. V was clipped by 2 bases and J by 9 bases, with 8 bases between them. CDR3 in amino acids: CSARPKGIQYF. The CDR3 DNA is TGCAGTGCTAGACCGAAGGGCATTCAGTACTTC.

The rearrangement joins TRBV30 to TRBJ1-1; TRBD1 matches at 11 bases. V dropped 2 bases and J dropped 11; count of bases not matched to a gene: 7. This CDR3 spans 13 amino acids. In germline, CDR1 is GTSNPN, CDR2 SVGIG (reference sequence). CDR3 bases: TGTGCCTGGAGTCAGGACAGGGGGCGCGGGGCTTTCTTT. The encoded protein is CAWSQDRGRGAFF. Full variable domain (missing parts from reference TRBV30 and TRBJ1-1): SQTIHQWPATLVQPVGSPLSLECTVEGTSNPNLYWYRQAAGRGLQLLFYSVGIGQISSEVPQNLSASRPQDRQFILSSKKLLLSDSGFYLCAWSQDRGRGAFFGQGTRLTVV.

The rearrangement uses TRBV2 and TRBJ2-5; no reliable D call. The CDR3 has 12 residues. V was clipped by 4 bases and J by 5 bases, with 8 bases between them. The germline CDR1 and CDR2 sequences are SNHLY and FYNNEI. The CDR3 region has the DNA TGTGCCAGCAGTGCCGGCCGGGAGACCCAGTACTTC. Protein: CASSAGRETQYF.

The rearrangement links TRBV18 to TRBJ1-5; D not resolved. Trimming shortened V by 2 bases and J by 2 bases, and 10 bases separated the two germline ends. This CDR3 spans 15 amino acids. Germline V gives CDR1 KGHSH, CDR2 LQKENI. As DNA, the CDR3 is TGTGCCAGCTCACCAATTAAGGGAGGCAATCAGCCCCAGCATTTT. Translation: CASSPIKGGNQPQHF.

This chain uses TRBV5-5 with TRBJ1-2, with TRBD1 identical over 8 bases. With V trimmed by 2 bases and J by 1 base, 1 base remained unmatched. The germline V gene encodes CDR1 SGHKS and CDR2 YYEKEE (reference sequence). This CDR3 spans 14 amino acids. In DNA form, the CDR3 reads TGTGCCAGCAGCTTTGGACAGGGTAACTATGGCTACACCTTC. This encodes CASSFGQGNYGYTF.

The rearrangement uses TRBV27 and TRBJ1-2; 10 bases fit TRBD1. CDR3 length equals 15 residues. V lost 1 base, J lost 10 bases, and 9 bases stayed unmatched. The germline gives CDR1 MNHEY, CDR2 SMNVEV (reference sequence). CDR3 residues: CASSLWPGQGNDYTF. CDR3 DNA: TGTGCCAGCAGTTTATGGCCGGGACAGGGGAACGACTACACCTTC.

This chain joins TRBV21-1 and TRBJ2-5; TRBD2 was called by the table and not checked on the DNA. TRBV21-1 is tagged as a pseudogene. This CDR3 region has 14 residues. This CDR3 is CASSTGTSEETQYF. Written as DNA, the CDR3 is TGTGCCAGCAGCACGGGGACTAGCGAAGAGACCCAGTACTTC.

This chain uses TRBV9 with TRBJ2-5; perhaps TRBD1 as D (6 bases). The J call is in doubt because the DNA end fits TRBJ2-7 better. Germline assignment: CDR1 SGDLS and CDR2 YYNGEE. The CDR3 has 14 residues. The CDR3 sequence: CASSVFWQGYEQYF. CDR3 in DNA: TGTGCCAGCAGCGTATTTTGGCAGGGGTACGAGCAGTACTTC.

V and J are TRBV19 and TRBJ1-2, with D perhaps matching TRBD1 (5 bases). The V end was cut by 6 bases, the J end by 4 bases, with 9 bases between. In germline, CDR1 is LNHDA, CDR2 SQIVND (reference sequence). The CDR3 runs to 12 residues. As DNA, the CDR3 is TGTGCCAGTAGGACAGAGCTCTATGGCTACACCTTC. Protein sequence: CASRTELYGYTF.

The chain has TRBV30 and TRBJ1-5, with 7 bases that match TRBD1. This CDR3 contains 15 residues. J gave up 5 bases and V 3 bases, and 10 bases lay outside the gene matches. In germline, CDR1 is GTSNPN, CDR2 SVGIG (reference sequence). CDR3 sequence reads: CAWSGHRGRDQPQHF. CDR3 sequence (DNA): TGTGCCTGGAGCGGCCACAGGGGACGGGATCAGCCCCAGCATTTT.

The chain carries TRBV7-6 and TRBJ2-1; no firm D call. The germline V gene encodes CDR1 SGHVS and CDR2 FNYEAQ. The CDR3 is 13 amino acids. The germline V and J ends were trimmed by 4 bases and 5 bases, with 9 bases remaining between them. The DNA for the CDR3 is TGTGCCAGCAGCTCATTCGGTGACAATGAGCAGTTCTTC. Residues: CASSSFGDNEQFF. Full variable domain (remainder filled in from reference TRBV7-6 and TRBJ2-1): GAGVSQSPRYKVTKRGQDVALRCDPISGHVSLYWYRQALGQGPEFLTYFNYEAQQDKSGLPNDRFSAERPEGSISTLTIQRTEQRDSAMYRCASSSFGDNEQFFGPGTRLTVL.

The chain recombines TRBV7-6 with TRBJ2-7; D is possibly TRBD1 (5 bases). In germline, CDR1 is SGHVS, CDR2 FNYEAQ. Trimming shortened V by 1 base and J by 4 bases, and 14 bases separated the two germline ends. CDR3 length equals 15 residues. The CDR3 DNA sequence: TGTGCCAGCAGCTTAGGTGAGACAGCCGTATACGAGCAGTACTTC. This gives the protein CASSLGETAVYEQYF.

CDR3 protein: CASSDQGVRGEQYF. CDR3 in DNA: TGTGCCAGCAGTGACCAGGGGGTACGAGGCGAGCAGTACTTC. This chain links TRBV27 with TRBJ2-7, with 7 bases lining up with TRBD1. With V trimmed by 5 bases and J by 6 bases, 10 bases remained unmatched. The CDR3 runs to 14 residues. The germline CDR1 and CDR2 sequences are MNHEY and SMNVEV (reference sequence).

V is TRBV5-6 and J is TRBJ1-4, with unresolved D. The CDR3 loop spans 18 amino acids. The germline V and J ends were trimmed by 2 bases and 4 bases, with 21 bases remaining between them. From germline, CDR1 is SGHDT and CDR2 YYEEEE. The CDR3 sequence is CASSFRITHSYGNEKLFF. CDR3 nucleotide sequence: TGTGCCAGCAGCTTCCGAATAACCCACTCTTATGGTAATGAAAAACTGTTTTTT.

This clone showed up just a few times. This chain connects TRBV4-1 to TRBJ2-7, with D perhaps being TRBD1 or TRBD2 (5 bases each). From germline, CDR1 is MGHRA and CDR2 YSYEKL. This CDR3 spans 15 amino acids. The V gene lost 6 bases and the J gene lost 0 bases, with 15 bases spanning the gap. The CDR3 DNA reads as TGCGCCAGCAGTCCGACCGGGACCCGCTCCTACGAGCAGTACTTC. Translated: CASSPTGTRSYEQYF.

The table lists this clone with a few counts. The chain uses TRBV7-9 and TRBJ2-2; D is tentatively TRBD1 or TRBD2 (5 bases each). The CDR3 is made up of 14 amino acids. Germline CDR1 and CDR2: SEHNR and FQNEAQ (reference sequence). Between the trimmed V and J ends, which lost 1 base and 6 bases, there was a span of 9 bases. CDR3 loop: CASSLVWGSGELFF. The CDR3, as DNA: TGTGCCAGCAGCTTAGTCTGGGGGTCCGGGGAGCTGTTTTTT. Combining the CDR3 with reference TRBV7-9 and TRBJ2-2 gives the whole variable domain DTGVSQNPRHKITKRGQNVTFRCDPISEHNRLYWYRQTLGQGPEFLTYFQNEAQLEKSRLLSDRFSAERPKGSFSTLEIQRTEQGDSAMYLCASSLVWGSGELFFGEGSRLTVL.

J is TRBJ2-2 and V is TRBV6-1; TRBD2 aligns across 11 bases. Germline lookup yields CDR1 MNHNS and CDR2 SASEGT. Losses at the gene ends were 6 bases for V and 6 bases for J; bases not matched to a gene: 3. The CDR3 has 14 residues. In DNA form, the CDR3 reads TGTGCCAGCAGCCGTAGCGGGAGGGCCGGGGAGCTGTTTTTT. It encodes CASSRSGRAGELFF.

The chain carries TRBV19 and TRBJ1-2, with a weak D call TRBD1 (5 bases). This CDR3 is 14 amino acids long. The germline CDR1 and CDR2 sequences are LNHDA and SQIVND (reference sequence). V was pared by 4 bases and J by 3 bases, with 12 bases between. The CDR3 DNA reads as TGTGCCAGTAGTACGGAGGGGTCTTACTATGGCTACACCTTC. It specifies CASSTEGSYYGYTF.

Only one count was recorded for this clone. This chain joins TRBV19 and TRBJ2-7; perhaps TRBD1 as D (5 bases). The CDR3 sequence is 15 residues long. Per the germline V gene, CDR1 is LNHDA and CDR2 is SQIVND (reference sequence). The V end was cut by 10 bases, the J end by 5 bases, with 24 bases between. The CDR3, as DNA: TGTGCCACTAAGGGTTTGGGGCTAGATAGACACGAGCAGTACTTC. Protein: CATKGLGLDRHEQYF. Using reference TRBV19 and TRBJ2-7 for the parts outside the CDR3, the full variable domain is DGGITQSPKYLFRKEGQNVTLSCEQNLNHDAMYWYRQDPGQGLRLIYYSQIVNDFQKGDIAEGYSVSREKKESFPLTVTSAQKNPTAFYLCATKGLGLDRHEQYFGPGTRLTVT.